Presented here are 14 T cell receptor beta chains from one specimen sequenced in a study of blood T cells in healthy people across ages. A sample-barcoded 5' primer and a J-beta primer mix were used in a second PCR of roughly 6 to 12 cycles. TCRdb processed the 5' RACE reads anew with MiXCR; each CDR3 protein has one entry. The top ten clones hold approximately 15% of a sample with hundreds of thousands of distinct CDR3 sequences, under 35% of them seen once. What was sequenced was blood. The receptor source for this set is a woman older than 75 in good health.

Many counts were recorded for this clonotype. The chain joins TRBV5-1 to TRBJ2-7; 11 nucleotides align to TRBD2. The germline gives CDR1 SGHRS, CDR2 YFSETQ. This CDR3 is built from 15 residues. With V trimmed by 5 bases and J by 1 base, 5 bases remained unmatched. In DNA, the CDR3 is TGCGCCAGCAGATCCGGGACTAGCGGTTCCTACGAGCAGTACTTC. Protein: CASRSGTSGSYEQYF.

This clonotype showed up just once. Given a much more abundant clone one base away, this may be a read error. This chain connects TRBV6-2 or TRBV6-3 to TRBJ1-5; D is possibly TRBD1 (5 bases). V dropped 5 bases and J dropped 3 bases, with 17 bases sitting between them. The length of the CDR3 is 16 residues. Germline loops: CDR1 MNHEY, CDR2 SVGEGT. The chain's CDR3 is CASSTRGGPLNQPQHF. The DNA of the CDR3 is TGTGCCAGCAGTACCCGGGGGGGACCGCTCAATCAGCCCCAGCATTTT.

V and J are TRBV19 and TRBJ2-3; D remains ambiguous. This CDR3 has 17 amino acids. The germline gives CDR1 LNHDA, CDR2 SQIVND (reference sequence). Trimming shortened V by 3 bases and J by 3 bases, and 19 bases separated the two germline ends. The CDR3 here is CASSIVHRRIVTDTQYF. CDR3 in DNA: TGTGCCAGTAGTATCGTCCATCGGCGTATTGTTACAGATACGCAGTATTTT.

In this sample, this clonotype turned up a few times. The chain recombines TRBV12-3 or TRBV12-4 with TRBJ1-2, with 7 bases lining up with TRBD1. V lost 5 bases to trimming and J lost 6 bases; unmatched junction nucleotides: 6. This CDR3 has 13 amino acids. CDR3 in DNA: TGTGCCAGCAGTATGACAGGGCTCAATGGCTACACCTTC. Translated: CASSMTGLNGYTF.

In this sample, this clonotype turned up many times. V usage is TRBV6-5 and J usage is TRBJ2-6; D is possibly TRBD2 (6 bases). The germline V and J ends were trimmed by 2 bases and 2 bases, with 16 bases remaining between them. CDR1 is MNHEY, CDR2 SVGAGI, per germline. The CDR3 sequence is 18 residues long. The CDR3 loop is CASSYTGGSSPGANVLTF. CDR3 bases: TGTGCCAGCAGTTACACTGGGGGGAGTTCCCCTGGGGCCAACGTCCTGACTTTC.

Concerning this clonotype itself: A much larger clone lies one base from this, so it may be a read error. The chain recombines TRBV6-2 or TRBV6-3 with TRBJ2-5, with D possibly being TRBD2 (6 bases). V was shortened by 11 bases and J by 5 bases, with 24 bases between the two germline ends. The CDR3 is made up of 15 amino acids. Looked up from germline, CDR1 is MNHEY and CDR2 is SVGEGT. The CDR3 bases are TGTGCCGGCACCCGCGTGGGGGGAGTGCGGGAGACCCAGTACTTC. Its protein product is CAGTRVGGVRETQYF.

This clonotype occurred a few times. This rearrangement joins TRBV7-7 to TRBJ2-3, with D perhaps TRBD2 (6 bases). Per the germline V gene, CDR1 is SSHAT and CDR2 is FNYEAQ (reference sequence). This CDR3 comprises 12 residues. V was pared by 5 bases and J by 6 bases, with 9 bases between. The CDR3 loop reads CASSRAGDTQYF. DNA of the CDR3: TGTGCCAGCAGCCGCGCGGGGGATACGCAGTATTTT.

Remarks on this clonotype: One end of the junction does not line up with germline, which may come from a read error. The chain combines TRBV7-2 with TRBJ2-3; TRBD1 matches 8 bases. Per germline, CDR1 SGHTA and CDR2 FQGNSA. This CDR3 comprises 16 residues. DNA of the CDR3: TGTGCCAACAGCTGGGGCTGGACAGGGTCCGCAGATACGCAGTATTTT. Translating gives CANSWGWTGSADTQYF.

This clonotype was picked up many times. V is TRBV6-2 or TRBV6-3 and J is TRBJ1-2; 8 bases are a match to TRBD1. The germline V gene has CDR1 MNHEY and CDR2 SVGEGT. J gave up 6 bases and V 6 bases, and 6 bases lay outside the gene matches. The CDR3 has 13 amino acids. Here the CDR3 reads CASRATGDHGYTF. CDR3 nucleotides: TGTGCCAGCAGAGCGACAGGGGACCATGGCTACACCTTC.

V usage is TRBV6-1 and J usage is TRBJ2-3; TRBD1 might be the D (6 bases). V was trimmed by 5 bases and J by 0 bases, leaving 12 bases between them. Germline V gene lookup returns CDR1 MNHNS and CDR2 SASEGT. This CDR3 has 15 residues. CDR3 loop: CASSSTGISTDTQYF. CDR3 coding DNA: TGTGCCAGCAGTTCAACAGGGATTAGCACAGATACGCAGTATTTT.

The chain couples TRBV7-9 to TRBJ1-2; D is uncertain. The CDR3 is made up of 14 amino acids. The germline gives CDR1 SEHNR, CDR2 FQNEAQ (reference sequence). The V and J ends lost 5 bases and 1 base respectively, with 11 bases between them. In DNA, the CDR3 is TGTGCCAGCAGCACAGACGGGATTAACTATGGCTACACCTTC. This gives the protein CASSTDGINYGYTF.

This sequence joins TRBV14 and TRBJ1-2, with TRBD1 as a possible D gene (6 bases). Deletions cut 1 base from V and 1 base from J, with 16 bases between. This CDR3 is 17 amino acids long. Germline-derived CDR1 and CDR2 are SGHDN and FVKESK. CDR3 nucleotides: TGTGCCAGCAGCCAAGTGAGGGGGACCTCGAGTAACTATGGCTACACCTTC. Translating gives CASSQVRGTSSNYGYTF.

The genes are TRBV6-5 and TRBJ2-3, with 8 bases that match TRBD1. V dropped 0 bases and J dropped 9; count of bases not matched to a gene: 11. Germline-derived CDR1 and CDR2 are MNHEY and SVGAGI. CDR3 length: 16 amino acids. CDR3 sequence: CASSYSRDRLKETQYF. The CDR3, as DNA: TGTGCCAGCAGTTACTCGAGGGACAGGCTAAAGGAGACGCAGTATTTT.

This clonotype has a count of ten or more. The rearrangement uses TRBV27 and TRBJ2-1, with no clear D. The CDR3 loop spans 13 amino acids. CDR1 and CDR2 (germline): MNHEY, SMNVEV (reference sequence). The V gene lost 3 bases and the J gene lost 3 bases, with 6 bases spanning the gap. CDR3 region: CASSFVGYNEQFF. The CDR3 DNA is TGTGCCAGCAGTTTTGTTGGCTACAATGAGCAGTTCTTC.